The subject of this entry is one TCR beta chain. The antigen it binds to is not known. No base-level quality is on record; no much larger clone is a single base apart. CDR3 length: 15 amino acids, cysteine to phenylalanine. CDR3 DNA only is kept here, 45 bases in frame from base 1. From the germline V gene, CDR1 is SGHRS and CDR2 is YFSETQ. V is clipped by 0 bases and J by 0 bases, and the sequence between their germline boundaries is 9 bases long. These data originate in a study of blood T cell repertoires in COVID-19 (TCRdb year 2020). Broadly, across the study: Samples covering the acute and convalescent phases of COVID-19 were provided by collaborators in the United States, Italy and Spain. HLA class I and class II types, where available, came from metadata supplied by the sample provider rather than from assay-based typing. The dataset comprised deeply sampled blood TCRbeta repertoires from subjects exposed to, actively infected with, or recovered from COVID-19. The samples were drawn from two sources: the first 160 participants of the ongoing ImmuneRACE study, and about 1,300 subjects contributed by 6 global collaborators. The prospective study material was composed of cDNA or gDNA derived from T cells, B-cell-depleted T cells, or PBMCs. Sample metadata almost always included a de-identified subject ID, COVID-19 status, age in years and sex. The repertoires were made available in a free public database intended to serve as a resource for research on the immune response to SARS-CoV-2. Points the paper makes about the study in general: How much clinical and demographic metadata was included differed by source and by participant, and the metadata was provided uncurated.

The immunoSEQ Assay, a bias-controlled multiplex PCR, was used to amplify TCRbeta CDR3 regions from genomic DNA. The authors processed their data as follows. Within the assay, amplification of reference gene primers was used to estimate how many nucleated cells each sample contained. To quantify the absolute abundance of each unique TCRbeta CDR3 rearrangement, sequence reads were collapsed and filtered. Productive Simpson clonality was computed per sample as the square root of Simpson's diversity index over productive rearrangements. Held by TCRdb, this immuneACCESS table contains in-frame sequences only and omits some clones. Under half of the omission traces to an unresolved V gene where checked; the cause of the rest is unknown. The D gene and trimming were derived from the DNA, and the V and J assignments and clone size from that table. The sample records 250,000 to 300,000 clones, over 75% of which are singletons. The ten largest make up 0.95% to 1.3% of the sample.

Participants in the prospective study were enrolled through a virtual design, were aged 18 to 89 years, and lived in approximately 25 United States geographic areas. Cohort assignment in the prospective study relied on participant-reported clinical history from a screening survey and a study questionnaire. Recovered participants in ImmuneRACE Cohort 3 were defined by two consecutive negative NP/OP PCR tests, clearance by a healthcare professional, or resolution of symptoms. Mobile phlebotomists in the prospective study collected whole blood, serum and a nasopharyngeal or oropharyngeal swab from every participant. Over a roughly 2-month period, participants in the prospective study had the option of providing additional blood draws and questionnaires. Blood samples from the prospective study were shipped frozen or at room temperature prior to DNA extraction.

This clonotype was obtained from a woman in her twenties or thirties who had recovered from COVID-19. The rearrangement joined TRBV5-1 to TRBJ1-1, and TRBD1 may be the D gene, going by 5 matching bases. The specimen was PBMCs or T cells enriched from blood (not recorded which). This receptor carries the CDR3 CASSLVQGVNTEAFF. The DNA is as follows: TGCGCCAGCAGCTTGGTCCAGGGCGTGAACACTGAAGCTTTCTTT.